These T cell receptor beta chains were read from a single sample in a study of cytomegalovirus exposure and HLA in healthy donors. The data were produced by immunoSEQ multiplex PCR, yet TCRdb's version contains in-frame clones alone and is incomplete. Found here are roughly 220,000 clones, roughly 80% of them singletons; the top ten hold 2.9%. Sequencing used PBMCs. These receptor sequences come from a young man in good health and CMV-seronegative. The CDR3 runs from the conserved cysteine through the conserved F or W. The D gene is left open where the match is weak. The size entry is marked missing in some rows and otherwise reads once, few, many or a size class.

TRBD1	TRBV7-8	.	TRBJ2-5	CASSSLGQGQETQYF	TGTGCCAGCAGCTCCCTCGGACAGGGGCAAGAGACCCAGTACTTC
TRBD1	TRBV25-1	.	TRBJ2-7	CAIDGRDRGTYEQYF	TGTGCCATCGACGGCCGGGACAGGGGCACCTACGAGCAGTACTTC
TRBD1	TRBV7-9	once	TRBJ2-1	CASSSLQGSSYNEQFF	TGTGCCAGCAGCTCGTTACAGGGGTCCTCCTACAATGAGCAGTTCTTC
TRBD1	TRBV6-5	.	TRBJ1-2	CASSAPGQAGYTF	TGTGCCAGCAGTGCTCCCGGACAGGCGGGCTACACCTTC
TRBD2	TRBV7-8	.	TRBJ2-1	CASSSGAHRGNEQFF	TGTGCCAGCTCGAGCGGGGCACACCGGGGCAATGAGCAGTTCTTC
.	TRBV19	.	TRBJ2-5	CASTNPQGGQETQYF	TGTGCCAGTACCAATCCACAGGGAGGGCAAGAGACCCAGTACTTC
.	TRBV4-3	.	TRBJ2-1	CASSQEVAGAYNEQFF	TGCGCCAGCAGCCAAGAGGTCGCAGGGGCCTACAATGAGCAGTTCTTC
.	TRBV4-3	.	TRBJ2-3	CASSQDTQGLDTQYF	TGCGCCAGCAGCCAAGATACCCAGGGCCTAGATACGCAGTATTTT
.	TRBV28	few	TRBJ1-2	CASSLGTGTKFNYGYTF	TGTGCCAGCAGTTTGGGGACCGGGACAAAATTTAACTATGGCTACACCTTC
.	TRBV28	.	TRBJ2-2	CASSLTLNTGELFF	TGTGCCAGCAGTTTAACCCTAAACACCGGGGAGCTGTTTTTT
TRBD1	TRBV19	.	TRBJ1-2	CASTKGQGDGYTF	TGTGCCAGTACCAAGGGACAGGGGGATGGCTACACCTTC
.	TRBV5-4	.	TRBJ1-2	CASSLRTQGGYTF	TGTGCCAGCTCTCTCAGGACTCAGGGGGGCTACACCTTC
TRBD1	TRBV28	.	TRBJ1-2	CASSRPGTGSYYGYTF	TGTGCCAGCAGTCGACCCGGGACAGGGAGTTACTATGGCTACACCTTC
.	TRBV9	few	TRBJ1-4	CASSVAAFWGPGEKLFF	TGTGCCAGCAGCGTAGCTGCTTTTTGGGGGCCCGGCGAAAAACTGTTTTTT
TRBD2	TRBV5-1	.	TRBJ2-1	CASSLVGTSGGAYNEQFF	TGCGCCAGCAGCTTGGTCGGGACTAGCGGGGGAGCATACAATGAGCAGTTCTTC
.	TRBV5-4	once	TRBJ1-2	CASSSIGDGYTF	TGTGCCAGCAGCTCGATCGGGGATGGCTACACCTTC
TRBD2	TRBV6-6	.	TRBJ2-3	CASRAGGSTDTQYF	TGTGCCAGCCGAGCGGGGGGGAGCACAGATACGCAGTATTTT
TRBD1	TRBV5-1	.	TRBJ1-2	CASSTAGQGNYGYTF	TGCGCCAGCAGCACGGCGGGACAGGGGAACTATGGCTACACCTTC
TRBD1	TRBV2	.	TRBJ2-7	CASTLRDRVGEQYF	TGTGCCAGCACCCTCCGGGACAGGGTGGGCGAGCAGTACTTC
.	TRBV19	.	TRBJ1-1	CASSKGVMNTEAFF	TGTGCCAGTAGTAAAGGGGTCATGAACACTGAAGCTTTCTTT
TRBD2	TRBV9	.	TRBJ2-7	CASSYDTSGVYEQYF	TGTGCCAGCAGTTATGATACTAGCGGGGTATACGAGCAGTACTTC
.	TRBV13	.	TRBJ1-1	CASSLEYGNTEAFF	TGTGCCAGCAGCTTAGAGTACGGGAACACTGAAGCTTTCTTT
.	TRBV6-1	few	TRBJ1-5	CASSQLNQPQHF	TGTGCCAGCAGTCAACTAAATCAGCCCCAGCATTTT
.	TRBV18	.	TRBJ2-5	CASSPPVETQYF	TGTGCCAGCTCACCTCCCGTGGAGACCCAGTACTTC
.	TRBV9	.	TRBJ2-6	CASSRDAGSGANVLTF	TGTGCCAGCAGCCGAGATGCAGGGTCTGGGGCCAACGTCCTGACTTTC
.	TRBV11-2	.	TRBJ2-2	CASRGYGSNPTGELFF	TGTGCCAGCAGGGGATACGGGAGTAACCCCACCGGGGAGCTGTTTTTT
TRBD1	TRBV5-8	.	TRBJ2-7	CASGTGTGAYEQYF	TGTGCCAGCGGGACCGGGACAGGCGCCTACGAGCAGTACTTC
.	TRBV7-2	.	TRBJ1-2	CASSFLREDRSYTF	TGTGCCAGCAGTTTCCTCAGGGAGGATAGGAGCTACACCTTC
TRBD1	TRBV6-1	.	TRBJ2-7	CASSARDRDHEQYF	TGTGCCAGCAGTGCCCGGGACAGGGACCACGAGCAGTACTTC
.	TRBV5-1	.	TRBJ1-1	CASSSPPGGPNVNTEAFF	TGCGCCAGCAGCTCCCCTCCCGGGGGTCCGAACGTAAACACTGAAGCTTTCTTT
.	TRBV6-5	.	TRBJ2-7	CASSYSKAHSSYEQYF	TGTGCCAGCAGTTACTCGAAGGCTCACAGCTCCTACGAGCAGTACTTC
.	TRBV28	once	TRBJ1-3	CASSFSGEGEGNTIYF	TGTGCCAGCAGTTTCTCGGGGGAGGGTGAGGGAAACACCATATATTTT
.	TRBV6-5	once	TRBJ2-1	CASSPLDINEQFF	TGTGCCAGCAGTCCTCTCGACATAAATGAGCAGTTCTTC
TRBD2	TRBV4-2	few	TRBJ2-3	CASRKTSGVSSTDTQYF	TGTGCCAGCAGAAAAACTAGCGGGGTTTCTAGCACAGATACGCAGTATTTT
.	TRBV28	once	TRBJ1-5	CASGPQGNNQPQHF	TGTGCCAGCGGACCACAGGGTAACAATCAGCCCCAGCATTTT
.	TRBV28	.	TRBJ1-1	CASIHYGILNTEAFF	TGTGCCAGCATTCATTATGGCATATTGAACACTGAAGCTTTCTTT
.	TRBV28	once	TRBJ2-3	CASSPNPLNTDTQYF	TGTGCCAGCAGCCCCAATCCACTGAACACAGATACGCAGTATTTT
.	TRBV5-6	.	TRBJ2-7	CASSSGWGQQTYEQYF	TGTGCCAGCAGCTCGGGTTGGGGGCAGCAAACCTACGAGCAGTACTTC
.	TRBV18	.	TRBJ1-1	CASSPVHLNTEAFF	TGTGCCAGCTCACCGGTGCACTTGAACACTGAAGCTTTCTTT
.	TRBV7-9	.	TRBJ1-1	CASSFTGGAFF	TGTGCCAGCAGCTTTACAGGTGGAGCTTTCTTT
.	TRBV7-2	.	TRBJ1-4	CASSFSTNEKLFF	TGTGCCAGCAGCTTTAGTACTAATGAAAAACTGTTTTTT
TRBD2	TRBV5-4	.	TRBJ2-1	CASSFGLAGGSSYNEQFF	TGTGCCAGCAGCTTTGGACTAGCGGGGGGTAGCTCCTACAATGAGCAGTTCTTC
TRBD1	TRBV7-9	.	TRBJ1-1	CASSLRDRGEAFF	TGTGCCAGCAGCTTAAGGGACAGGGGTGAAGCTTTCTTT
TRBD1	TRBV19	.	TRBJ1-1	CASGTGSWGNTEAFF	TGTGCTTCGGGGACAGGGTCCTGGGGGAACACTGAAGCTTTCTTT
.	TRBV2	.	TRBJ1-2	CASRNRRTGFNGYTF	TGTGCCAGCAGGAACCGACGAACAGGGTTCAATGGCTACACCTTC
.	TRBV25-1	.	TRBJ1-6	CASSGQAQNSPLHF	TGTGCCAGCAGTGGACAGGCCCAGAATTCACCCCTCCACTTT
TRBD1	TRBV4-1	.	TRBJ2-7	CASSHPGQGAWEQYF	TGCGCCAGCAGCCACCCTGGACAGGGGGCTTGGGAGCAGTACTTC
TRBD2	TRBV13	.	TRBJ2-3	CASSPVRGSFTDTQYF	TGTGCCAGCAGCCCCGTGCGGGGGAGTTTCACAGATACGCAGTATTTT
.	TRBV9	.	TRBJ1-1	CASSVDAGDEAFF	TGTGCCAGCAGCGTAGACGCAGGCGACGAAGCTTTCTTT
.	TRBV2	once	TRBJ2-3	CASSELRGASSTDTQYF	TGTGCCAGCAGTGAACTTCGCGGGGCCTCTAGCACAGATACGCAGTATTTT
TRBD1	TRBV5-1	few	TRBJ2-7	CASSSDRFYEQYF	TGCGCCAGCAGCTCGGACAGGTTCTACGAGCAGTACTTC
.	TRBV4-2	.	TRBJ1-1	CASSQEQNTEAFF	TGTGCCAGCAGCCAAGAACAGAACACTGAAGCTTTCTTT
TRBD1	TRBV9	few	TRBJ1-2	CASSVGTGGAGGYTF	TGTGCCAGCAGCGTTGGAACAGGGGGCGCGGGAGGCTACACCTTC
.	TRBV6-6	.	TRBJ1-6	CASVAASRGSPLHF	TGTGCCAGCGTTGCGGCCTCTAGGGGTTCACCCCTCCACTTT
.	TRBV10-3	.	TRBJ2-7	CAISVSRNYEQYF	TGTGCCATCAGTGTGTCCAGAAACTACGAGCAGTACTTC